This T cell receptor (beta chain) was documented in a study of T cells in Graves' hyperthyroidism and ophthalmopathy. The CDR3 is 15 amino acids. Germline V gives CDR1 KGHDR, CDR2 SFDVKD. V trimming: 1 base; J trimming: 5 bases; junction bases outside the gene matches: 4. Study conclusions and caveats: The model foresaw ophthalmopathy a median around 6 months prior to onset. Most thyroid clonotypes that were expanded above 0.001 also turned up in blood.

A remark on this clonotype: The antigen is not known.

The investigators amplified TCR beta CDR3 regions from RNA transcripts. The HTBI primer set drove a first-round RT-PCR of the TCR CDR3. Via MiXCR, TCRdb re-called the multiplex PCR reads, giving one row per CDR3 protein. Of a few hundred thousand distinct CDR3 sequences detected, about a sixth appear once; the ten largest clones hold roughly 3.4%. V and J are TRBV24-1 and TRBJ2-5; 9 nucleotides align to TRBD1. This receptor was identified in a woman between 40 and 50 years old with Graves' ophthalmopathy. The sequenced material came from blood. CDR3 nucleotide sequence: TGTGCCACCAGTGATTTTGGACAGGGGCTGGAGACCCAGTACTTC. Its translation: CATSDFGQGLETQYF.